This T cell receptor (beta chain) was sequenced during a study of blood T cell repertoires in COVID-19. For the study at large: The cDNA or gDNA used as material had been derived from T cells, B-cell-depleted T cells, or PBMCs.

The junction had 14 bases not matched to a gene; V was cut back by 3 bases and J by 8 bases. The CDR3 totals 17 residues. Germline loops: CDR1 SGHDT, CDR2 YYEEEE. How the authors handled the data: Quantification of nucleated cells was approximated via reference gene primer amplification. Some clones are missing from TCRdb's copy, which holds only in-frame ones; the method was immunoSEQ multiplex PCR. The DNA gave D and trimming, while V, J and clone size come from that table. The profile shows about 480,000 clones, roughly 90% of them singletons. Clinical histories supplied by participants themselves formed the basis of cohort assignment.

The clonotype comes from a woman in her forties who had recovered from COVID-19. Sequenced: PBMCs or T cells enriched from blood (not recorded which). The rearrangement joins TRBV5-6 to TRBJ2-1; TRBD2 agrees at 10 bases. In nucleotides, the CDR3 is TGTGCCAGCAGCTACCTAGCGGGAGCGAGGTTCCCATATGAGCAGTTCTTC. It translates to CASSYLAGARFPYEQFF.